The clone carrying this T cell receptor (beta chain) was observed a few times. Germline loops: CDR1 MDHEN, CDR2 SYDVKM. Unmatched junction bases numbered 9, after V lost 6 bases and J lost 8 bases. The CDR3 spans 14 residues. This sample was included in a study of blood T cells in healthy people across ages. Alongside a J-beta primer mix, a sample-barcoded 5' primer served in a second PCR lasting about 7 to 12 cycles. Each cDNA molecule received a tag from a template-switch adaptor that had 12 random nucleotides. TCRdb redid the calling of the 5' RACE reads with MiXCR, one entry per CDR3 protein. There are about 1.8 million distinct CDR3 sequences in the sample; around 50% occur only once, and roughly 2.1% lies in the top ten.

The receptor was isolated from a woman aged 40 to 50 in good health. The rearrangement links TRBV28 to TRBJ2-4, with 8 bases identical to TRBD2. Material: blood. This CDR3 is CASRRIAGSYIQYF. The CDR3 DNA reads as TGTGCCAGCAGGAGGATAGCGGGGAGTTACATTCAGTACTTC.